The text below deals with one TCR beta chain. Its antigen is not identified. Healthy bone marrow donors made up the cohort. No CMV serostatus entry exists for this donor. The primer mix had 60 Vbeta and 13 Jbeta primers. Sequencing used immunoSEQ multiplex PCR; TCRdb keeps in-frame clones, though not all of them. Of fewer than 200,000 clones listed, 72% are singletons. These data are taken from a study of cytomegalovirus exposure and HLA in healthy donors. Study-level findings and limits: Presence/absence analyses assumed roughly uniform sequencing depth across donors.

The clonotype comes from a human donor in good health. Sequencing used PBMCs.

Written as DNA, the CDR3 is TGCACCAGCAGCCAATTAGGGGCGAGCTCTGGGGCCAACGTCCTGACTTTC. It is translated as CTSSQLGASSGANVLTF. The chain links TRBV1 to TRBJ2-6; TRBD1 is taken as the D call from the table, unchecked against the DNA. TRBV1 is listed as a pseudogene. The CDR3 contains 17 residues.